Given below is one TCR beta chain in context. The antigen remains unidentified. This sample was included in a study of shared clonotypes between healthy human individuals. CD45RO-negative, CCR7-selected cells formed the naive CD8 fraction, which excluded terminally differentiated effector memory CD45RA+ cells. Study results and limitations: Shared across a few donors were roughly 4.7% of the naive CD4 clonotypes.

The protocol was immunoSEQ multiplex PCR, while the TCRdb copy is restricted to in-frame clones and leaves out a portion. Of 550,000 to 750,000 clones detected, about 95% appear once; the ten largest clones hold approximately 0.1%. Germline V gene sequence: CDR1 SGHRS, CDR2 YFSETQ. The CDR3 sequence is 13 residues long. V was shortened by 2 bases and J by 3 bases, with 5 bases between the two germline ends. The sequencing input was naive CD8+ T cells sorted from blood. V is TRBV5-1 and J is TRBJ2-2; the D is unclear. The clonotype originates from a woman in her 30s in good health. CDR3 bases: TGCGCCAGCAGCTTTCCGTACACCGGGGAGCTGTTTTTT. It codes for CASSFPYTGELFF. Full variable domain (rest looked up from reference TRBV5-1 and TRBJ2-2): KAGVTQTPRYLIKTRGQQVTLSCSPISGHRSVSWYQQTPGQGLQFLFEYFSETQRNKGNFPGRFSGRQFSNSRSEMNVSTLELGDSALYLCASSFPYTGELFFGEGSRLTVL.